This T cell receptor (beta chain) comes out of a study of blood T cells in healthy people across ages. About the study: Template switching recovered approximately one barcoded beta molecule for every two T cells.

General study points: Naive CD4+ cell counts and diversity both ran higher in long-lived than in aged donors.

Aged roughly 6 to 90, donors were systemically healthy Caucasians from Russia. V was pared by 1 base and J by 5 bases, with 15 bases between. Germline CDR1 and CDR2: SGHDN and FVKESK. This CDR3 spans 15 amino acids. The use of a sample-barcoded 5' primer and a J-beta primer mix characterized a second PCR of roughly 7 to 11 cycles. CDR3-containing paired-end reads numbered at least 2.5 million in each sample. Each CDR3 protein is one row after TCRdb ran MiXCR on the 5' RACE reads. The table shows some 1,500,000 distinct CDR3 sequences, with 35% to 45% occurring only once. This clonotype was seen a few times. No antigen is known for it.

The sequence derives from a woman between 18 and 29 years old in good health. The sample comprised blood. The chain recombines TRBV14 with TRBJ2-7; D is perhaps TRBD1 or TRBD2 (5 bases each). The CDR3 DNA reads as TGTGCCAGCAGCCAAGGGGACGGCCCTGTGGACGAGCAGTACTTC. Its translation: CASSQGDGPVDEQYF.